This TCR beta chain was captured in a study of PD-L1 blockade in urothelial cancer. Study in general: As for prior chemotherapy regimens, patients had received 0 to 3. T cells numbered a median of 141,255 in the blood samples.

The study, taken as a whole, reports: Durable benefit accompanied greater 3-week expansion of tumor-associated blood clones.

This clone appeared a single time. Its specificity is not known. Libraries were prepared by immunoSEQ multiplex PCR; TCRdb keeps only in-frame clonotypes and omits some of them. The sample has 70,000 or so clones, roughly nine tenths seen once. As for time point: pretreatment peripheral blood. Patients yielded 1 to 8 samples each, pretreatment and on-treatment. Trimming removed 1 base at V and 3 bases at J, with 9 bases between. The CDR3 covers 14 residues. The germline gives CDR1 SEHNR, CDR2 FQNEAQ (reference sequence). The chain has TRBV7-9 and TRBJ1-2; D uncertain. The sequence was collected from an older man with urothelial cancer. The sample in question was PBMCs, obtained around atezolizumab (anti-PD-L1) treatment. The CDR3 protein is CASSLGQVDYGYTF. In DNA form, the CDR3 reads TGTGCCAGCAGCTTAGGGCAGGTGGACTATGGCTACACCTTC.